The clone carrying this T cell receptor beta chain has a single count. What it recognizes is unknown. Because the CDR3 is missing its conserved closing phenylalanine or tryptophan, this is likely a read error. The DNA is omitted, as the CDR3 cannot be located on it reliably, and the CDR3 follows TCRdb's listing. A total of 13 residues make up the CDR3, ends included. CDR1 is MDHEN and CDR2 is SYDVKM in the germline V gene. Repertoires were generated with immunoSEQ multiplex PCR, while TCRdb's copy carries only in-frame clones and drops some. Of about 180,000 clones listed, around 90% are singletons. This sample is drawn from a study of T cell responses to AZD1222 COVID-19 vaccine. Whole-study findings and limits: Clonal diversity may have been underestimated, and the donors were mostly white British, with more females than males.

The TCR comes from an adult who received the AZD1222 COVID-19 vaccine. Sequenced here: peripheral blood, sampled 28 days after the second AZD1222 dose. This chain joins TRBV28 and TRBJ2-7; the table's D call, TRBD1, has no DNA check behind it. CDR3 loop: CASSELIGQDTFL.